A single sample is the source of the 17 T cell receptor beta chains below, sequenced in a study of T cells in tumors after PD-1 blockade. TCRdb's table, derived via immunoSEQ multiplex PCR, lists solely in-frame clones and lacks some. The sample has some 48,000 clones, 79% seen once. The sequencing used PBMCs, collected before anti-PD-1 treatment. Source of these receptors: a human donor with basal cell carcinoma.

This clone was seen more than once but under ten times. This chain connects TRBV7-9 to TRBJ2-3; perhaps D is TRBD1 or TRBD2 (5 bases each). Trimming stripped 4 bases from V and 0 bases from J, with 23 bases between. Germline V lookup: CDR1 SEHNR, CDR2 FQNEAQ (reference sequence). There are 19 residues in the CDR3. The CDR3 protein is CASSSLWVGNRTSTDTQYF. The CDR3 DNA reads as TGTGCCAGCAGCTCGTTATGGGTTGGGAACAGGACTAGCACAGATACGCAGTATTTT.

This rearrangement joins TRBV6-6 to TRBJ1-5; D is perhaps TRBD1 (5 bases). This CDR3 is built from 14 residues. The V end lost 7 bases, the J end lost 5 bases, and 15 bases lay between the germline ends. Per germline, CDR1 MNHNY and CDR2 SVGAGI (reference sequence). The CDR3 DNA reads TGTGCCAGCACCTTATTGGTGGGGGATCAGCCCCAGCATTTT. Residues: CASTLLVGDQPQHF.

The chain carries TRBV18 and TRBJ2-7, with TRBD2 as a possible D gene (5 bases). The length of the CDR3 is 15 residues. CDR1 and CDR2 from the germline V gene are KGHSH and LQKENI. The ends were cut back, 3 bases at V and 0 bases at J, with 12 bases in the middle. The CDR3 DNA is TGTGCCAGCTCACCGACGGGATCGAGCTCCTACGAGCAGTACTTC. Translating it yields CASSPTGSSSYEQYF.

This clone was seen a handful of times. The chain employs TRBV30 and TRBJ2-2; TRBD2 might be the D (6 bases). This CDR3 region has 16 residues. In germline, CDR1 is GTSNPN, CDR2 SVGIG (reference sequence). The germline V and J ends were trimmed by 4 bases and 1 base, with 16 bases remaining between them. The CDR3 region is CAWNTVRGKNTGELFF. CDR3 DNA: TGTGCCTGGAACACAGTCCGGGGGAAGAACACCGGGGAGCTGTTTTTT.

The chain links TRBV28 to TRBJ2-1, with no clear D. This CDR3 comprises 11 residues. The germline gives CDR1 MDHEN, CDR2 SYDVKM. CDR3 coding DNA: TGTACCACCAAGCTCTACAATGAGCAGTTCTTC. Translated, it gives CTTKLYNEQFF. Filled out from reference TRBV28 and TRBJ2-1, the complete variable domain reads DVKVTQSSRYLVKRTGEKVFLECVQDMDHENMFWYRQDPGLGLRLIYFSYDVKMKEKGDIPEGYSVSREKKERFSLILESASTNQTSMYLCTTKLYNEQFFGPGTRLTVL.

The CDR3 here is CASSQLGKETQYF. The CDR3 nucleotides read TGCGCCAGCAGCCAATTAGGGAAAGAGACCCAGTACTTC. This sequence joins TRBV4-1 and TRBJ2-5; D unclear. This CDR3 contains 13 residues. Germline lookup yields CDR1 MGHRA and CDR2 YSYEKL. Trimming pared 2 bases from V and 3 bases from J, leaving 7 bases between.

The chain uses TRBV20-1 and TRBJ1-4; unclear D gene. This CDR3 has 12 residues. The germline V gene encodes CDR1 DFQATT and CDR2 SNEGSKA (reference sequence). Trimming removed 3 bases at V and 4 bases at J, with 6 bases between. The CDR3: CSASDHNEKLFF. CDR3 sequence (DNA): TGCAGTGCTAGTGACCATAATGAAAAACTGTTTTTT.

The sample holds a few counts of this clone. V usage is TRBV28 and J usage is TRBJ2-7; 7 bases agree with TRBD1. The trim removed 5 bases at V and 3 bases at J, leaving 7 bases unmatched. CDR1 is MDHEN, CDR2 SYDVKM, per germline. The CDR3 has 14 amino acids. CDR3 bases: TGTGCCAGCAGTCCTGCCCGGGACAGCTACGAGCAGTACTTC. This gives the protein CASSPARDSYEQYF.

The rearrangement uses TRBV12-5 and TRBJ2-3; D uncertain. The CDR3 is made up of 13 amino acids. CDR1 and CDR2 (germline): LGHNT, FRNRAP. Trimming stripped 0 bases from V and 5 bases from J, with 6 bases between. Written as DNA, the CDR3 is TGTGCTAGTGGTTTGGTATCGGGAGATACGCAGTATTTT. This gives the protein CASGLVSGDTQYF.

The chain recombines TRBV28 with TRBJ2-3, with 10 bases lining up with TRBD1. The CDR3 extends over 16 amino acids. Germline trimming cut 6 bases from V and 4 bases from J; bases unmatched to any gene: 10. The germline V gene has CDR1 MDHEN and CDR2 SYDVKM. The CDR3 loop is CASRPTTGGFADTQYF. CDR3 coding DNA: TGTGCCAGCAGACCCACGACAGGGGGCTTTGCAGATACGCAGTATTTT.

Written as DNA, the CDR3 is TGCGCCAGCAGCGATCCGGGAGGGGCCGGGGAGCTGTTTTTT. Its protein product is CASSDPGGAGELFF. The rearrangement joins TRBV5-1 to TRBJ2-2, with 8 bases fitting TRBD2. The CDR3 spans 14 residues. CDR1 is SGHRS, CDR2 YFSETQ, per germline. V shed 4 bases, J shed 6 bases, and the junction held 5 bases outside the gene matches.

This clone was observed a few times. The CDR3 DNA is TGTGCCAGCAGCATCAGGGGTGGGACTGAAGCTTTCTTT. This codes for CASSIRGGTEAFF. The chain carries TRBV2 and TRBJ1-1, with D perhaps TRBD1 (6 bases). CDR1 and CDR2 (germline): SNHLY, FYNNEI. CDR3 length: 13 residues. Trimming left V 6 bases short and J 5 bases short, with 13 bases between.

The chain has TRBV27 and TRBJ2-7; weak D call: TRBD1 (6 bases). The CDR3 is made up of 15 amino acids. Germline V gene sequence: CDR1 MNHEY, CDR2 SMNVEV (reference sequence). V lost 4 bases and J 1 base, leaving 14 bases between the germline ends. This CDR3 is CASSSTGLRSYEQYF. Written as DNA, the CDR3 is TGTGCCAGCAGTTCTACAGGGTTAAGGTCCTACGAGCAGTACTTC.

This clone was seen a single time. This chain links TRBV2 with TRBJ2-4; 11 bases fit TRBD1. There are 13 residues in the CDR3. The ends lost 6 bases at V and 6 bases at J; junction bases unmatched: 1. CDR1 SNHLY and CDR2 FYNNEI come from the germline V gene. Written as DNA, the CDR3 is TGTGCCAGCAGCGGACAGGGGGCAAACATTCAGTACTTC. Residues: CASSGQGANIQYF.

The chain combines TRBV9 with TRBJ2-7; TRBD1 is a possible D gene (5 bases). CDR3 length: 13 residues. Between the trimmed V and J ends, which lost 3 bases and 5 bases, there was a span of 12 bases. CDR1 SGDLS and CDR2 YYNGEE come from the germline V gene. The CDR3 region is CASSARQSHEQYF. The CDR3 region has the DNA TGTGCCAGCAGCGCGAGACAGAGCCACGAGCAGTACTTC. The whole variable domain, filled in from reference TRBV9 and TRBJ2-7, reads DSGVTQTPKHLITATGQRVTLRCSPRSGDLSVYWYQQSLDQGLQFLIQYYNGEERAKGNILERFSAQQFPDLHSELNLSSLELGDSALYFCASSARQSHEQYFGPGTRLTVT.

This chain links TRBV5-1 with TRBJ1-3; the D gene is possibly TRBD1 (5 bases). The CDR3 spans 16 residues. Germline lookup yields CDR1 SGHRS and CDR2 YFSETQ. V lost 0 bases to trimming and J lost 0 bases, with 10 bases between them. CDR3 sequence: CASSLEQASSGNTIYF. The CDR3 DNA sequence: TGCGCCAGCAGCTTGGAACAGGCCAGCTCTGGAAACACCATATATTTT. Combining the CDR3 with reference TRBV5-1 and TRBJ1-3 gives the whole variable domain KAGVTQTPRYLIKTRGQQVTLSCSPISGHRSVSWYQQTPGQGLQFLFEYFSETQRNKGNFPGRFSGRQFSNSRSEMNVSTLELGDSALYLCASSLEQASSGNTIYFGEGSWLTVV.

The V call is TRBV19, the J call TRBJ2-3; the D call may be TRBD1 or TRBD2 (6 bases each). Germline V gene data show CDR1 as LNHDA and CDR2 as SQIVND (reference sequence). The CDR3 length is 17 residues. V shed 6 bases and J shed 1 base, with 20 bases lying between them. In nucleotides, the CDR3 is TGTGCCAGTAGCGACGGGGGCCTAGCGAGAGGCACAGATACGCAGTATTTT. This encodes CASSDGGLARGTDTQYF. The whole variable domain, remainder taken from reference TRBV19 and TRBJ2-3, is DGGITQSPKYLFRKEGQNVTLSCEQNLNHDAMYWYRQDPGQGLRLIYYSQIVNDFQKGDIAEGYSVSREKKESFPLTVTSAQKNPTAFYLCASSDGGLARGTDTQYFGPGTRLTVL.